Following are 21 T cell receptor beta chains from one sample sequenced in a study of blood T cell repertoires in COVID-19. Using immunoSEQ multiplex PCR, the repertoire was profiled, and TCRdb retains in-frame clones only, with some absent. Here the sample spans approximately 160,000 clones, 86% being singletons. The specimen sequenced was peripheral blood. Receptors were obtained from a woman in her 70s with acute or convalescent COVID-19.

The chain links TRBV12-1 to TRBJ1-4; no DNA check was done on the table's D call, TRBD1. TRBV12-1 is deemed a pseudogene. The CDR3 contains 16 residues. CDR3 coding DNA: TGTGCCAGCAGCTTATACCGGGACAGGAGTGAGGAAAAACTGTTTTTT. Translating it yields CASSLYRDRSEEKLFF.

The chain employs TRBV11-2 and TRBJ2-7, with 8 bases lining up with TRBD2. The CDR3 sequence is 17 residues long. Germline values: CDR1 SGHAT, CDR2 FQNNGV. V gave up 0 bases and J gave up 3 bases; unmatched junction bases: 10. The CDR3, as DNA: TGTGCCAGCAGCTTAGATTTCGGGGGGGGATGGATCTACGAGCAGTACTTC. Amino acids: CASSLDFGGGWIYEQYF.

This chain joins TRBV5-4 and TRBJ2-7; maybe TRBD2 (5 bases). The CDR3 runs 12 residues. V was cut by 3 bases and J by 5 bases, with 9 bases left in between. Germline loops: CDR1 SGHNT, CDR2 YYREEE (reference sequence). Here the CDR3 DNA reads TGTGCCAGCAGCTGGGAGAACCACGAGCAGTACTTC. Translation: CASSWENHEQYF.

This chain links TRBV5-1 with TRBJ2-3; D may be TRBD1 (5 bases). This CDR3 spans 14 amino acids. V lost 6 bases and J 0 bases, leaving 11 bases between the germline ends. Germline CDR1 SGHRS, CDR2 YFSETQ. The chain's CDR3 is CASKGQGSTDTQYF. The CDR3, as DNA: TGCGCCAGCAAAGGGCAGGGAAGCACAGATACGCAGTATTTT.

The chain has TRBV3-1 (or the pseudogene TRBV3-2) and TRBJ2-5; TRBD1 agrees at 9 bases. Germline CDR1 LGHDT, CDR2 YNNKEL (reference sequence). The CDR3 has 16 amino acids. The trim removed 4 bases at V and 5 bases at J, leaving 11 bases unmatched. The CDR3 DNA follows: TGTGCCAGCAGCCTGATAGGACAGGGGACTTTCGAGACCCAGTACTTC. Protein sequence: CASSLIGQGTFETQYF.

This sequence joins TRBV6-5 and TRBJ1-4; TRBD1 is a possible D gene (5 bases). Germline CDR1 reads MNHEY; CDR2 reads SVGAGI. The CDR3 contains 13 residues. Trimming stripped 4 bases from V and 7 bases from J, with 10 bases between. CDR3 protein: CASSFGRGEKLFF. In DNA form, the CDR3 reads TGTGCCAGCAGTTTCGGGAGGGGTGAAAAACTGTTTTTT.

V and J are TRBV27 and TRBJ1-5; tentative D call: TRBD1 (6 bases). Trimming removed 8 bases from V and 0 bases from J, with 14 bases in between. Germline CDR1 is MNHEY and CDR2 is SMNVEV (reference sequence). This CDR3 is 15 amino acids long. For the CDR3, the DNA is TGTGCCAGCGGATGGGACATAGATAGCAATCAGCCCCAGCATTTT. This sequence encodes CASGWDIDSNQPQHF.

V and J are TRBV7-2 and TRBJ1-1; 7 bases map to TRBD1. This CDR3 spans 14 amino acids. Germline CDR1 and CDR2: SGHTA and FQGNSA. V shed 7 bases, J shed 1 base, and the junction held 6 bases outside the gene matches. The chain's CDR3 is CASNRQGTNTEAFF. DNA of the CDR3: TGTGCCAGCAACCGACAGGGAACGAACACTGAAGCTTTCTTT.

CDR3 DNA sequence: TGTGCCAGCAGTCCCCGACTAGCGGGGGGAAGGAAAGAGACCCAGTACTTC. Its protein is CASSPRLAGGRKETQYF. The J gene is TRBJ2-5, the V gene TRBV6-6, with TRBD2 identical over 13 bases. The CDR3 totals 17 residues. The germline gives CDR1 MNHNY, CDR2 SVGAGI (reference sequence). V lost 5 bases to trimming and J lost 3 bases; unmatched junction nucleotides: 9.

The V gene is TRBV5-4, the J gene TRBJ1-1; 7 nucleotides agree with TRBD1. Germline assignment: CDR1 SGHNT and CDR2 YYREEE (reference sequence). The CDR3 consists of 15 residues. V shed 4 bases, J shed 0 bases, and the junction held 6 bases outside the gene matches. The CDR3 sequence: CASSLEGAMNTEAFF. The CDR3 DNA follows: TGTGCCAGCAGCCTCGAGGGGGCGATGAACACTGAAGCTTTCTTT. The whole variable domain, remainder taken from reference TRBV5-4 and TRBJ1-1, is ETGVTQSPTHLIKTRGQQVTLRCSSQSGHNTVSWYQQALGQGPQFIFQYYREEENGRGNFPPRFSGLQFPNYSSELNVNALELDDSALYLCASSLEGAMNTEAFFGQGTRLTVV.

DNA of the CDR3: TGTGCCAGCAGCACCCGGACAGGTTACAATCAGCCCCAGCATTTT. As protein: CASSTRTGYNQPQHF. The V call is TRBV7-2, the J call TRBJ1-5; TRBD1 matches at 7 bases. V lost 5 bases to trimming and J lost 3 bases; unmatched junction nucleotides: 7. CDR1 and CDR2 (germline): SGHTA, FQGNSA. The CDR3 sequence is 15 residues long.

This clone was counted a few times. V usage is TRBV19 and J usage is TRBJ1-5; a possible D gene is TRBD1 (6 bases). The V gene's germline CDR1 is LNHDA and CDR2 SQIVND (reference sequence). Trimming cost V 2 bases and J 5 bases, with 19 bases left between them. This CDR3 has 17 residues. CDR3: CASSIKRQDRGHQPQHF. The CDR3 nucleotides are TGTGCCAGTAGTATAAAGCGACAGGATAGAGGGCATCAGCCCCAGCATTTT.

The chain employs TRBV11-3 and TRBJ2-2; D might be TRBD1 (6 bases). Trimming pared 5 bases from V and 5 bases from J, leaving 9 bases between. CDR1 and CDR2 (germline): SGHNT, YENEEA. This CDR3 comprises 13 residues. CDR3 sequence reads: CASSAQGTGELFF. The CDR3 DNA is TGTGCCAGCAGCGCACAGGGAACCGGGGAGCTGTTTTTT.

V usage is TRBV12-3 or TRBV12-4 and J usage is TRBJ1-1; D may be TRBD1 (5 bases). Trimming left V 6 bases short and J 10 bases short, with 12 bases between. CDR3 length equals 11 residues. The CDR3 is CASSPGFGAFF. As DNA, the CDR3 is TGTGCCAGCAGCCCAGGGTTTGGAGCTTTCTTT.

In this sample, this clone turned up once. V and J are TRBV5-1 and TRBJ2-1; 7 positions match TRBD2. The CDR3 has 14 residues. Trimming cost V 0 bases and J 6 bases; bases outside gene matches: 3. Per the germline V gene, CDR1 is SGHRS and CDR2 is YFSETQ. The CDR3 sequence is CASSLGSGGNEQFF. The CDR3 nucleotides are TGCGCCAGCAGCTTGGGTTCGGGGGGCAATGAGCAGTTCTTC.

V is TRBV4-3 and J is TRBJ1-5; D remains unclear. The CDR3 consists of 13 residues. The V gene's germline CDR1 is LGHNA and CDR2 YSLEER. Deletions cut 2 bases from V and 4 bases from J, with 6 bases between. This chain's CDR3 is CASSQNSNQPQHF. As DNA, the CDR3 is TGCGCCAGCAGCCAAAATTCTAATCAGCCCCAGCATTTT.

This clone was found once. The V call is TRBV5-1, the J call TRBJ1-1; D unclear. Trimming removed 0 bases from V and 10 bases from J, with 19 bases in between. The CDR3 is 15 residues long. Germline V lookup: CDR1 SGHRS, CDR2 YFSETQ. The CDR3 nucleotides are TGCGCCAGCAGCTTGGGCCCCGTTGGGGAGGGATTAGCTTTCTTT. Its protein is CASSLGPVGEGLAFF. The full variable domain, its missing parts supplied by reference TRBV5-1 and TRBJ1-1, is KAGVTQTPRYLIKTRGQQVTLSCSPISGHRSVSWYQQTPGQGLQFLFEYFSETQRNKGNFPGRFSGRQFSNSRSEMNVSTLELGDSALYLCASSLGPVGEGLAFFGQGTRLTVV.

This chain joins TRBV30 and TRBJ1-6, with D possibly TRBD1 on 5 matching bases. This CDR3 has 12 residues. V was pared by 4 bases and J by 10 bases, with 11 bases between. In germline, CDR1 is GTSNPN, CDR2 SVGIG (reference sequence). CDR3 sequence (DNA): TGTGCCTGGAATCAGGGCCGATCACCCCTCCACTTT. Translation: CAWNQGRSPLHF.

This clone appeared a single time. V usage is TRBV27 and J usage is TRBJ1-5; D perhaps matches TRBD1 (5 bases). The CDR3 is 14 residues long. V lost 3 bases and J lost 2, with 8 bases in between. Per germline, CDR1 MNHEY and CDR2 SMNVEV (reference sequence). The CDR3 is CASSFSRGNQPQHF. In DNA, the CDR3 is TGTGCCAGCAGTTTTTCCAGGGGCAATCAGCCCCAGCATTTT.

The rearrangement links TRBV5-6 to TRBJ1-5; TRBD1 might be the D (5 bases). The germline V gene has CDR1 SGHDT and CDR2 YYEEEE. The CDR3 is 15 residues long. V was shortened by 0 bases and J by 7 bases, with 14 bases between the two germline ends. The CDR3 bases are TGTGCCAGCAGCTTGGCCGGCGATCCAGGGCAGCCCCAGCATTTT. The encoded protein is CASSLAGDPGQPQHF.

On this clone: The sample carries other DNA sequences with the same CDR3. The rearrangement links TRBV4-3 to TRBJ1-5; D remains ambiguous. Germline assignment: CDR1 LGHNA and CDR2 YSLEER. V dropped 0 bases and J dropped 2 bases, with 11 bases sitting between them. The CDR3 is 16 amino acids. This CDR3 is CASSQDLRGGNQPQHF. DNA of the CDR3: TGCGCCAGCAGCCAAGATCTAAGAGGAGGCAATCAGCCCCAGCATTTT.